This T cell receptor (beta chain) was sequenced for a study of T cells in Graves' hyperthyroidism and ophthalmopathy (dated by TCRdb to between 2018 and 2020). Describing the broader study: Peripheral blood was sampled at the time of initial diagnosis, prior to any treatment. To identify distinguishing TCR V-J signatures, a discovery cohort of about a hundred patients was used, comprising 40 to 45 with Graves' ophthalmopathy and around 57 with stable Graves' hyperthyroidism. Prospective prediction of ophthalmopathy was tested in an independent validation cohort consisting of 18 to 20 hyperthyroidism patients and 15 or so patients who later progressed to ophthalmopathy. For training and testing, the 100 or so patients in the discovery cohort were randomly divided in a 7:3 ratio. The study also compared thyroid tissue and blood T-cell repertoires from a handful of Graves' hyperthyroidism patients. After blood sampling, hyperthyroidism patients were treated with methimazole at a starting dose of 30 mg daily, and ophthalmopathy patients were treated with high-dose intravenous methylprednisolone. The paper describes TCR Vbeta CDR3 sequencing of 140 or so peripheral blood samples, made up of 43 ophthalmopathy patients, roughly 72 hyperthyroidism patients and about 17 progressor patients. On the study overall, not on this receptor specifically: A 13 V-J signature model separated ophthalmopathy from stable hyperthyroidism, with 87.88% sensitivity and just under 84% specificity in cross-validation and 80%/75% in testing. No statistical method was used to fix the sample size in advance, and group allocation was not hidden from the investigators. Most expanded thyroid clonotypes (frequency above 0.001) were also found in blood, which suggests that blood repertoires may mirror thyroid immune responses. In validation, the model predicted progression to ophthalmopathy a median of about 5.9 months before onset, with about 67% sensitivity and 72.22% specificity.

Amplification of TCR beta CDR3 regions was carried out from RNA transcripts. The TCR CDR3 was subjected to a first round of RT-PCR using the HTBI primer set and the Qiagen OneStep RT-PCR kit. Libraries were constructed in a second round of multiplex PCR, after which size selection and purification were performed. The libraries were sequenced on an Illumina HiSeq2000 using paired-end 100 bp reads. Processing in the source paper ran as follows. SOAPnuke was used to process the raw data, removing reads that contained adapters or uncalled bases, had a mean Phred below 15, or lacked an exact match to the constant primer or identifier. COPE v1.2.5 was used to merge high-quality paired reads, and clonotypes were defined as unique nucleotide sequences. MiTCR v1.1 was used to align the clonotypes against IMGT TRBV, TRBD and TRBJ reference segments. Only V-J combinations with frequency above 0.0001, covering about 99% of repertoires, were analysed. The TCS score was defined as F50 (clonal expansion) divided by E x V (chaos), with BLOSUM62-based TCRdist calculated between CDR3 peptides within each V-J. Welch's t-statistics and random forest reduced roughly 530 V-J features to some 14, which were used in a naive Bayes classifier (R e1071). Clones were called with MiXCR by TCRdb after fastp trimmed the public reads at Q25, and only in-frame beta chains were retained. Here each entry gathers all rows of one CDR3 protein and keeps the most common genes and DNA. The V and J calls were determined by TCRdb, not by the authors. Recorded for this sample are a few hundred thousand distinct CDR3 sequences; 13% to 15% of them occurred a single time. Around 20% of the sample goes to the ten largest clones.

Moderately to severely active disease, a Clinical Activity Score of at least 3, a NOSPECS grade of at least 4, and a duration under 3 months were present in ophthalmopathy patients. Patients with uncontrolled infections, other autoimmune diseases, pregnancy or lactation were excluded. Diagnoses were based on clinical symptoms, serum thyroxine and TRAb, thyroid ultrasound and orbital computed tomography. Ficoll-Paque density gradient centrifugation was used to isolate PBMCs from around 10 ml of fresh peripheral blood. Total RNA was extracted with Trizol reagent, and quality was checked on an Agilent 2100 Bioanalyzer. The trim is 1 base for V and 5 bases for J, with a gap of 11 bases between the germline ends. The germline V gene (reference sequence) supplies CDR1 LGHDT and CDR2 YNNKEL. The CDR3 numbers 14 residues from cysteine through phenylalanine. This entry keeps only the CDR3 DNA: 42 bases, framed from base 1.

This clonotype showed up many times. Its antigen is still unknown. No qualities accompany the bases; no much larger clone lies one base away. The sequence joins TRBV3-1 to TRBJ2-5, with no D gene named confidently. Sample: blood. This TCR was recovered from a woman aged 25 to 39 with Graves' ophthalmopathy. The CDR3 in this case is CASSQGGFDETQYF. The bases read TGTGCCAGCAGCCAAGGTGGCTTCGACGAGACCCAGTACTTC.